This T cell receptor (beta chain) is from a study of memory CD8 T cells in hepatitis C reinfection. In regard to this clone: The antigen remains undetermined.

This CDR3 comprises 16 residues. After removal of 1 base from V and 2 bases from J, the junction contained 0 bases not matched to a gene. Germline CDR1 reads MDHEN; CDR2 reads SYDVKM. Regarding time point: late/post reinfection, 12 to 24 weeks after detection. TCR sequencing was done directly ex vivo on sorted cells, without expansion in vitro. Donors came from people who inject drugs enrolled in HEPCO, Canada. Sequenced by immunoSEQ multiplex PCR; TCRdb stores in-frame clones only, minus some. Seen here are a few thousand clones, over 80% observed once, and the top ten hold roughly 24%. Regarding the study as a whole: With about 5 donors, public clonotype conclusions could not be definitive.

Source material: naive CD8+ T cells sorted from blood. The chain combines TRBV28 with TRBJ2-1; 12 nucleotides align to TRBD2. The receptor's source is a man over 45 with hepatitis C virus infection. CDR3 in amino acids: CASSLSSGRAYNEQFF. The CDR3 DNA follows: TGTGCCAGCAGTTTATCTAGCGGGAGGGCCTACAATGAGCAGTTCTTC. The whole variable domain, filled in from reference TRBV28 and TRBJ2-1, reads DVKVTQSSRYLVKRTGEKVFLECVQDMDHENMFWYRQDPGLGLRLIYFSYDVKMKEKGDIPEGYSVSREKKERFSLILESASTNQTSMYLCASSLSSGRAYNEQFFGPGTRLTVL.